This T cell receptor (beta chain) derives from a study of T cell responses to AZD1222 COVID-19 vaccine. Germline V lookup: CDR1 SGHTA, CDR2 FQGTGA. Between the trimmed V and J ends, which lost 4 bases and 1 base, there was a span of 16 bases. This CDR3 region has 16 residues. Here immunoSEQ multiplex PCR was the method, and the copy in TCRdb shows in-frame clones only, minus some. The sample lists roughly 110,000 clones, roughly 88% seen once, with about 4.9% in the top ten. The sample was peripheral blood, taken on day 0 of AZD1222 vaccination. The TCR comes from an adult in good health. The chain combines TRBV7-3 with TRBJ1-2, with D hard to call. The CDR3 DNA follows: TGTGCCAGCAGCTCCTGGCCGAAAGGGATTAACTATGGCTACACCTTC. Encoded protein: CASSSWPKGINYGYTF.